This passage covers 28 T cell receptor beta chains from one sample sequenced in a study of Tregs in tolerant kidney transplant recipients. Libraries were prepared by immunoSEQ multiplex PCR; TCRdb keeps only in-frame clonotypes and omits some of them. The table has tens of thousands of clones, roughly 89% seen once. Sequencing used CD4+ T cells from blood. The receptor set was obtained from a human donor in good health.

The V call is TRBV6-6, the J call TRBJ1-2; D unresolved. The germline CDR1 and CDR2 sequences are MNHNY and SVGAGI (reference sequence). The CDR3 is 13 residues long. The germline V and J ends were trimmed by 6 bases and 8 bases, with 16 bases remaining between them. The CDR3 loop is CASSPDPGMGYTF. CDR3 nucleotide sequence: TGTGCCAGCAGCCCCGACCCCGGGATGGGCTACACCTTC.

V gene TRBV7-9 combines with J gene TRBJ1-2; D is possibly TRBD1 (5 bases). Germline lookup yields CDR1 SEHNR and CDR2 FQNEAQ (reference sequence). The CDR3 has 13 amino acids. Trimming cost V 5 bases and J 4 bases, with 11 bases left between them. In DNA, the CDR3 is TGTGCCAGCAGCCTAGACAGCCCCTATGGCTACACCTTC. Protein product: CASSLDSPYGYTF.

This sequence joins TRBV18 and TRBJ2-3; no reliable D call. With 2 bases removed from V and 3 bases from J, the gap between germline ends came to 3 bases. The length of the CDR3 is 12 residues. The germline CDR1 and CDR2 sequences are KGHSH and LQKENI. DNA for the CDR3: TGTGCCAGCTCACCATTTACAGATACGCAGTATTTT. This sequence encodes CASSPFTDTQYF.

The gene calls are TRBV28 and TRBJ1-1; D gene uncertain. CDR3 length: 12 residues. Trimming shortened V by 2 bases and J by 7 bases, and 8 bases separated the two germline ends. Per germline, CDR1 MDHEN and CDR2 SYDVKM. The CDR3 loop reads CASSLPPSEAFF. CDR3 DNA: TGTGCCAGCAGTTTACCCCCTAGTGAAGCTTTCTTT.

The V and J genes are TRBV30 and TRBJ1-2; 9 bases map to TRBD1. Germline trimming cut 3 bases from V and 6 bases from J; bases unmatched to any gene: 5. CDR3 length: 13 residues. Germline CDR1 is GTSNPN and CDR2 is SVGIG (reference sequence). DNA for the CDR3: TGTGCCTGGAGCACAGGACAGGGGAATGGCTACACCTTC. Its protein product is CAWSTGQGNGYTF. Full variable domain (rest looked up from reference TRBV30 and TRBJ1-2): SQTIHQWPATLVQPVGSPLSLECTVEGTSNPNLYWYRQAAGRGLQLLFYSVGIGQISSEVPQNLSASRPQDRQFILSSKKLLLSDSGFYLCAWSTGQGNGYTFGSGTRLTVV.

This clone was seen just once. The rearrangement uses TRBV30 and TRBJ2-7; D is ambiguous. The CDR3 spans 13 residues. Germline V gives CDR1 GTSNPN, CDR2 SVGIG (reference sequence). Between the trimmed V and J ends, which lost 2 bases and 1 base, there was a span of 9 bases. The CDR3 loop reads CAWSWDPSYEQYF. CDR3 DNA: TGTGCCTGGAGTTGGGATCCTTCCTACGAGCAGTACTTC.

The gene calls are TRBV7-8 and TRBJ1-2, with TRBD1 as a possible D gene (6 bases). The CDR3 runs 15 residues. Trimming took off 4 bases at V and 4 bases at J, with 16 bases between the two ends. Germline CDR1 is SGHVS and CDR2 is FQNEAQ. The CDR3 nucleotides are TGTGCCAGCAGCTCCTCGGGGGAGGGGGGCTATGGCTACACCTTC. Its protein is CASSSSGEGGYGYTF.

This sequence joins TRBV7-2 and TRBJ2-3; 9 bases line up with TRBD2. The junction had 2 bases not matched to a gene; V was cut back by 3 bases and J by 1 base. The CDR3 has 15 amino acids. Germline V gene sequence: CDR1 SGHTA, CDR2 FQGNSA. CDR3 in DNA: TGTGCCAGCAGCTTGCCTAGCGGGGGCACAGATACGCAGTATTTT. It is translated as CASSLPSGGTDTQYF.

The V and J genes are TRBV11-2 and TRBJ1-1; no firm D call. Germline CDR1 reads SGHAT; CDR2 reads FQNNGV. V gave up 2 bases and J gave up 4 bases, with 17 bases separating them. The CDR3 loop spans 16 amino acids. CDR3 amino acids: CASSLQLPGSTTEAFF. CDR3 sequence (DNA): TGTGCCAGCAGCTTACAACTACCAGGATCAACCACTGAAGCTTTCTTT.

The V call is TRBV18, the J call TRBJ1-3, with D possibly being TRBD1 (5 bases). There are 14 residues in the CDR3. Trimming removed 1 base from V and 8 bases from J, with 12 bases in between. Germline V gives CDR1 KGHSH, CDR2 LQKENI. Here the CDR3 DNA reads TGTGCCAGCTCACCACAGGGGCCCAGGGACACCATATATTTT. Translated, it gives CASSPQGPRDTIYF.

This chain's CDR3 is CASSPPRDQKGNTIYF. The CDR3 bases are TGTGCCAGCAGCCCCCCCCGGGACCAAAAGGGAAACACCATATATTTT. The chain links TRBV7-9 to TRBJ1-3; tentatively, D is TRBD1 (5 bases). Germline CDR1 SEHNR, CDR2 FQNEAQ (reference sequence). The CDR3 sequence is 16 residues long. V dropped 5 bases and J dropped 4 bases, with 18 bases sitting between them.

The chain joins TRBV25-1 to TRBJ2-1; no definite D call. From germline, CDR1 is MGHDK and CDR2 SYGVNS. The CDR3 has 15 residues. V was clipped by 1 base and J by 6 bases, with 13 bases between them. CDR3 residues: CASSEFGPRGNEQFF. CDR3 coding DNA: TGTGCCAGCAGTGAATTTGGCCCCCGAGGCAATGAGCAGTTCTTC.

The chain employs TRBV7-2 and TRBJ2-1; D is undetermined. The CDR3 is 14 residues long. The germline V gene has CDR1 SGHTA and CDR2 FQGNSA. Trimming cost V 4 bases and J 4 bases, with 11 bases left between them. The CDR3 bases are TGTGCCAGCAGCTCTTCGAGAACTTACAATGAGCAGTTCTTC. It specifies CASSSSRTYNEQFF.

The gene calls are TRBV6-1 and TRBJ1-5; 7 nucleotides agree with TRBD1. The ends lost 10 bases at V and 4 bases at J; junction bases unmatched: 10. The germline gives CDR1 MNHNS, CDR2 SASEGT. The CDR3 extends over 14 amino acids. CDR3 bases: TGTGCCACCACTAGACAGGGTAGTAATCAGCCCCAGCATTTT. Amino acids: CATTRQGSNQPQHF.

Here the CDR3 DNA reads TGTGCCAGCAGCTTATACGGACTAGCGGGCGAGGGGGAGCAGTACTTC. Protein product: CASSLYGLAGEGEQYF. The chain joins TRBV11-3 to TRBJ2-7; 11 bases map to TRBD2. From germline, CDR1 is SGHNT and CDR2 YENEEA. CDR3 size: 16 residues. Trimming cost V 2 bases and J 7 bases; bases outside gene matches: 10.

By share, this clone counts as medium-sized. This sequence joins TRBV5-1 and TRBJ1-1; D is unresolved. Germline V gives CDR1 SGHRS, CDR2 YFSETQ. This CDR3 region has 15 residues. V gave up 4 bases and J gave up 0 bases, with 13 bases separating them. The CDR3 sequence is CASSPGLRMNTEAFF. CDR3 nucleotide sequence: TGCGCCAGCAGCCCCGGACTGAGAATGAACACTGAAGCTTTCTTT.

The chain carries TRBV28 and TRBJ2-7; 9 nucleotides match TRBD2. With 6 bases clipped from V and 3 bases from J, the junction kept 6 bases outside the gene matches. The CDR3 extends over 14 amino acids. CDR1 is MDHEN and CDR2 is SYDVKM in the germline V gene. CDR3 bases: TGTGCCAGCAGAGTAGCGGGAGTGGTCTACGAGCAGTACTTC. It is translated as CASRVAGVVYEQYF. Supplemented by reference TRBV28 and TRBJ2-7, the full variable domain reads DVKVTQSSRYLVKRTGEKVFLECVQDMDHENMFWYRQDPGLGLRLIYFSYDVKMKEKGDIPEGYSVSREKKERFSLILESASTNQTSMYLCASRVAGVVYEQYFGPGTRLTVT.

The chain is built from TRBV5-1 and TRBJ2-1; D might be TRBD1 or TRBD2, each matching 6 bases. CDR3 length: 15 amino acids. Germline CDR1 is SGHRS and CDR2 is YFSETQ. V gave up 4 bases and J gave up 9 bases, with 20 bases separating them. CDR3 sequence: CASSAGGTLLGEQFF. DNA of the CDR3: TGCGCCAGCAGCGCTGGCGGGACACTCTTAGGTGAGCAGTTCTTC.

This clone has only one observation. DNA of the CDR3: TGTGCCAGCAGTTACTCTAACAGTCACGAGCAGTACTTC. Amino acid sequence: CASSYSNSHEQYF. The gene calls are TRBV6-5 and TRBJ2-7; D ambiguous. The germline V gene has CDR1 MNHEY and CDR2 SVGAGI. This CDR3 is built from 13 residues. Deletions cut 0 bases from V and 5 bases from J, with 8 bases between.

The chain combines TRBV4-1 with TRBJ1-2, with unresolved D. This CDR3 spans 17 amino acids. Trimming shortened V by 0 bases and J by 5 bases, and 19 bases separated the two germline ends. Germline loops: CDR1 MGHRA, CDR2 YSYEKL. CDR3 protein: CASSQDLSGWTEYGYTF. Written as DNA, the CDR3 is TGCGCCAGCAGCCAAGATTTGAGTGGTTGGACGGAGTATGGCTACACCTTC.

As DNA, the CDR3 is TGCGCCAGCAGCCTAAATCTACCCGAGCAGTACTTC. This gives the protein CASSLNLPEQYF. The V call is TRBV5-1, the J call TRBJ2-7, with D unresolved. This CDR3 comprises 12 residues. CDR1 SGHRS and CDR2 YFSETQ come from the germline V gene. Between the trimmed V and J ends, which lost 4 bases and 6 bases, there was a span of 11 bases. The full variable domain, its missing parts supplied by reference TRBV5-1 and TRBJ2-7, is KAGVTQTPRYLIKTRGQQVTLSCSPISGHRSVSWYQQTPGQGLQFLFEYFSETQRNKGNFPGRFSGRQFSNSRSEMNVSTLELGDSALYLCASSLNLPEQYFGPGTRLTVT.

The chain is built from TRBV18 and TRBJ2-7; the D gene is possibly TRBD1 (7 bases). Germline V gene data show CDR1 as KGHSH and CDR2 as LQKENI. Between the trimmed V and J ends, which lost 2 bases and 3 bases, there was a span of 20 bases. This CDR3 comprises 17 residues. The CDR3 loop reads CASSPFRGARDHYEQYF. In DNA form, the CDR3 reads TGTGCCAGCTCACCATTCAGGGGGGCGCGGGACCACTACGAGCAGTACTTC.

The chain links TRBV4-1 to TRBJ2-5, with D possibly matching TRBD1 (5 bases). Deletions cut 0 bases from V and 4 bases from J, with 12 bases between. Germline loops: CDR1 MGHRA, CDR2 YSYEKL. This CDR3 spans 15 amino acids. The CDR3: CASSQDPQGGETQYF. The CDR3, as DNA: TGCGCCAGCAGCCAAGATCCCCAGGGCGGAGAGACCCAGTACTTC.

The chain employs TRBV29-1 and TRBJ1-2; 8 nucleotides match TRBD1. V lost 6 bases, J lost 0 bases, and 9 bases stayed unmatched. The CDR3 runs to 15 residues. Looked up from germline, CDR1 is SQVTM and CDR2 is ANQGSEA. The CDR3, as DNA: TGCAGCGTAAACAGGGGGACCTCCCCTAACTATGGCTACACCTTC. It codes for CSVNRGTSPNYGYTF.

V gene TRBV7-9 combines with J gene TRBJ2-1; no firm D call. From germline, CDR1 is SEHNR and CDR2 FQNEAQ (reference sequence). CDR3 length equals 15 residues. V was trimmed by 3 bases and J by 0 bases, leaving 9 bases between them. CDR3 sequence: CASSFSGNSYNEQFF. In DNA form, the CDR3 reads TGTGCCAGCAGCTTTTCGGGTAACTCCTACAATGAGCAGTTCTTC.

This clone was seen once. This chain connects TRBV5-6 to TRBJ1-3; 7 bases map to TRBD1. CDR3 length: 15 amino acids. Unmatched junction bases numbered 5, after V lost 3 bases and J lost 2 bases. In germline, CDR1 is SGHDT, CDR2 YYEEEE. The DNA of the CDR3 is TGTGCCAGCAGCTACAGGGGTGGTACTGGAAACACCATATATTTT. It is translated as CASSYRGGTGNTIYF.

The genes are TRBV7-2 and TRBJ1-3; D remains unclear. Trimming took 0 bases from V and 8 from J, leaving 11 bases between them. The CDR3 has 14 amino acids. Germline loops: CDR1 SGHTA, CDR2 FQGNSA. The CDR3 reads CASSLAARRDTIYF. For the CDR3, the DNA is TGTGCCAGCAGCTTAGCCGCACGGCGGGACACCATATATTTT.

This clone was recorded a few times. This chain connects TRBV5-6 to TRBJ1-2; TRBD1 matches 9 bases. J gave up 1 base and V 0 bases, and 4 bases lay outside the gene matches. The CDR3 covers 16 residues. The germline V gene encodes CDR1 SGHDT and CDR2 YYEEEE. This CDR3 reads CASSLVGTGNNYGYTF. DNA of the CDR3: TGTGCCAGCAGCTTGGTGGGGACAGGGAATAACTATGGCTACACCTTC.